This TCR beta chain is from a study of blood T cells in healthy people across ages (dated by TCRdb to between 2015 and 2016). With regard to the full study: In model experiments, template switching captured roughly one uniquely barcoded TCR beta cDNA molecule for every two T cells. Using deep sequencing normalized with unique cDNA molecular identifiers, the study measured how TCR beta repertoire diversity changes with age. The donors were divided into four age groups: young (average around 15 years), middle-aged (over 35), aged (about 56) and long-lived (around 80). To avoid experimental bias, donors of different ages were spread randomly across the sequencing lanes. For two donors (one aged 18 to 29 and one aged 80 or older), the study analyzed two additional independent replicas of 1 million unique cDNA reads from the same blood draw.

This clonotype was seen just once. Its antigen is currently not known. Per-base quality was not reported, and no clone a single base away is much larger than it. One read alone lends weak support. The donors were 40 or so Caucasian individuals from Russia, aged about 6 to 100 years, who were systemically healthy. Each donor gave about 9.7 milliliters of peripheral blood, drawn into EDTA-treated Vacutainer tubes. Ficoll-Paque density-gradient centrifugation was used to isolate PBMCs, with at least 7 million per sample. Total RNA was extracted from PBMCs with Trizol reagent, with at least 5.5 micrograms obtained per sample. For every donor, flow cytometry on a PBMC aliquot measured the percentage of naive CD45RAhigh/CD27high T cells. Study-level results and caveats: Estimates of total diversity based on one million sequenced T cells were regarded as lower bounds and as underestimates. Because donor CMV infection status was unknown, age-related changes in expanded clonotypes were potentially confounded. A strong correlation was found between observed TCR beta diversity and the percentage of naive T cells measured by flow cytometry. Bulk unsorted PBMC profiling prevented conclusive comparison of naive and antigen-experienced compartments. The long-lived group showed more naive CD4+ T cells, fewer expanded clones and increased TCR diversity than the aged group, suggesting age selection. Observed TCR beta diversity per million T cells fell roughly linearly with age, and a significant reduction was already apparent by age approximately 41.

CDR1 and CDR2 (SGHRS, YFSETQ) derive from the germline V gene. The CDR3 spans 14 residues, from the cysteine through the phenylalanine. Of the read, only the CDR3 DNA is kept; its 42 bases are in frame from base 1. Trimming removed 0 bases from V and 8 bases from J, leaving 12 bases between the germline ends. Libraries were made using 5' RACE. For sequencing, an Illumina HiSeq 2500 was employed. A second 7 to 11 cycle PCR used a sample-barcoded 5' primer and a J-beta primer mix. A unique molecular identifier was introduced onto each TCR beta cDNA molecule by a template-switch 5' adaptor carrying 12 random nucleotides. Each sample yielded at least 3 million CDR3-containing paired-end reads. The Mint cDNA synthesis kit, primed by a TRBC-specific oligonucleotide, was used to synthesize first-strand cDNA from all RNA. All cDNA was treated with uracil-DNA glycosylase and then went through a first 18-cycle PCR with the universal primers M1SS and BC2_uni_R. In the paper's pipeline: For normalization, 1 million high-quality reads, each with a distinct molecular identifier, were randomly selected from each sample. Reads sharing molecular identifiers were discarded rather than binned into consensus sequences. MiTCR, with a Q25 quality threshold and the strictest error-elimination algorithm, was used for CDR3 identification, clonotype clustering and error correction. Lower-bound total TCR beta diversity was estimated with a nonparametric unseen species model using Euler transformation. TCRdb ran its own pipeline on the public reads, namely fastp trimming at Q25 and MiXCR clone calling, and kept in-frame beta chains. Rows are unified per CDR3 protein, each entry keeping the most common DNA and genes. TCRdb assigned the V and J calls; the authors' analysis was not used. Across this sample there are about 640,000 distinct CDR3 sequences, with roughly 50% seen only once. The top ten constitute approximately 37% of the sample.

What was sequenced was blood. The receptor was derived from a man aged 60 to 69 in good health. The rearrangement combines TRBV5-1 with TRBJ2-1; the D segment is perhaps TRBD1 or TRBD2, each sharing 6 matched bases. The encoded CDR3 is CASSLAGGHDEQFF. DNA sequence: TGCGCCAGCAGCTTGGCCGGGGGCCATGATGAGCAGTTCTTC.